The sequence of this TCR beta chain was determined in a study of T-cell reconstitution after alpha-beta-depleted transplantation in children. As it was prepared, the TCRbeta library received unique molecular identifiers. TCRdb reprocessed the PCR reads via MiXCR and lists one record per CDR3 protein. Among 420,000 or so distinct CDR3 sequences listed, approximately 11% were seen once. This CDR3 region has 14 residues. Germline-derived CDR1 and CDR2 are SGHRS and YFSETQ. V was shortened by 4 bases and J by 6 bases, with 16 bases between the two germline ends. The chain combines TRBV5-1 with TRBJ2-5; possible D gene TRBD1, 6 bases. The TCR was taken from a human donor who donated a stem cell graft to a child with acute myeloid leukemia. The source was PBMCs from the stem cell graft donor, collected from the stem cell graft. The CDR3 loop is CASSPYRAGQTQYF. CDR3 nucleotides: TGCGCCAGCAGCCCCTACAGGGCAGGACAGACCCAGTACTTC.